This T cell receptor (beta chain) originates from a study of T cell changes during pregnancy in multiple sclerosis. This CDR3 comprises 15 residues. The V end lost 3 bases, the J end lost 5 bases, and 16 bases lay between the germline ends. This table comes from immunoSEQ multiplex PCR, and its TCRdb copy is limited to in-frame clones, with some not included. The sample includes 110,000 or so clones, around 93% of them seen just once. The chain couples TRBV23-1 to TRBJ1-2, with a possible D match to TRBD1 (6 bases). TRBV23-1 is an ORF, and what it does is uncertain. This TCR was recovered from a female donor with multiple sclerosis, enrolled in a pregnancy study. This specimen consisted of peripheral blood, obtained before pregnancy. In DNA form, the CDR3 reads TGCGCCAGCAGTCAGCCCCCGGGACAACTATATGGCTACACCTTC. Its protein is CASSQPPGQLYGYTF.